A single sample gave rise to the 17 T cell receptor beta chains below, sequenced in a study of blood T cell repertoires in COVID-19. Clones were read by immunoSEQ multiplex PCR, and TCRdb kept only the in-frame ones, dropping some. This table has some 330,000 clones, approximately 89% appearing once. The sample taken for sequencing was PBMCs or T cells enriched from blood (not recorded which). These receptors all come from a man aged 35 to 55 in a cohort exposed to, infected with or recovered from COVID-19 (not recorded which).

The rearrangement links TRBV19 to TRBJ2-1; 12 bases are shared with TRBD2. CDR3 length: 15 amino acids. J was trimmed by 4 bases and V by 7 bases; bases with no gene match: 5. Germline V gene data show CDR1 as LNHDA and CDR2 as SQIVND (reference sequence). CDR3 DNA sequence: TGTGCCAGTACCTTGACTAGCGGGAGTTACAATGAGCAGTTCTTC. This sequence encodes CASTLTSGSYNEQFF. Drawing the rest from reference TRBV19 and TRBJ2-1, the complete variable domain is DGGITQSPKYLFRKEGQNVTLSCEQNLNHDAMYWYRQDPGQGLRLIYYSQIVNDFQKGDIAEGYSVSREKKESFPLTVTSAQKNPTAFYLCASTLTSGSYNEQFFGPGTRLTVL.

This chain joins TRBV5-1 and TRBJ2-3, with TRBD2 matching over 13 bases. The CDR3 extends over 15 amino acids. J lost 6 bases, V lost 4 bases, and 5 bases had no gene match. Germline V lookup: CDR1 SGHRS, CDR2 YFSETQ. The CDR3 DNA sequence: TGCGCCAGCAGCCCACTAGCGGGAGGGGTGGATACGCAGTATTTT. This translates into CASSPLAGGVDTQYF.

The DNA for the CDR3 is TGTGCCAGCAGCTTAGGAGGCGGGGGGCGCCAAGAGACCCAGTACTTC. Its protein product is CASSLGGGGRQETQYF. The chain recombines TRBV7-2 with TRBJ2-5, with 8 bases aligning to TRBD2. J gave up 1 base and V 1 base, and 5 bases lay outside the gene matches. The CDR3 has 16 amino acids. Looked up from germline, CDR1 is SGHTA and CDR2 is FQGNSA.

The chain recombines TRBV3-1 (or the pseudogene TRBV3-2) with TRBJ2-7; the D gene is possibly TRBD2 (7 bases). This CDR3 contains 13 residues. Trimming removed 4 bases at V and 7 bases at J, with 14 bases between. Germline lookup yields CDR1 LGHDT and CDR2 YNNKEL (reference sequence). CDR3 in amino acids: CASSRRGGNEQYF. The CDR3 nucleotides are TGTGCCAGCAGCCGGAGGGGGGGTAATGAGCAGTACTTC.

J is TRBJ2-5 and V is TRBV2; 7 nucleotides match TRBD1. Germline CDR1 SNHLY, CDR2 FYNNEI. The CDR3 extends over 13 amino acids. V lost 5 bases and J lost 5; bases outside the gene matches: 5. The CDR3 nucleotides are TGTGCCAGCAGTTATATACAGGGGGAGACCCAGTACTTC. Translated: CASSYIQGETQYF.

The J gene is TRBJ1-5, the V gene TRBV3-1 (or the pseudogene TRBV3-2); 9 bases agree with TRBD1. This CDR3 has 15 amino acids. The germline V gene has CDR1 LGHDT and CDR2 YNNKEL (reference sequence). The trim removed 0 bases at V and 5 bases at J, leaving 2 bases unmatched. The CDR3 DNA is TGTGCCAGCAGCCAAGAAACAGGGGGCGATCAGCCCCAGCATTTT. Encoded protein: CASSQETGGDQPQHF.

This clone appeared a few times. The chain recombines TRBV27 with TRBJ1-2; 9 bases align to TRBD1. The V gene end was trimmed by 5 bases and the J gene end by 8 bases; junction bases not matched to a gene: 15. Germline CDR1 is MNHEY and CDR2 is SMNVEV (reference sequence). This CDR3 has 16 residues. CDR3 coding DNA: TGTGCCAGCAGTCGATACACAGGGGGCGCAGATGCGGGCTACACCTTC. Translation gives CASSRYTGGADAGYTF.

As DNA, the CDR3 is TGTGCCAGCAGCCTAGCCCCCAGGGGGACTGAAGCTTTCTTT. Its translation: CASSLAPRGTEAFF. V is TRBV11-3 and J is TRBJ1-1; 7 bases map to TRBD1. Trimming took 5 bases from V and 5 from J; bases not matched to a gene: 8. Per germline, CDR1 SGHNT and CDR2 YENEEA. The CDR3 loop spans 14 amino acids.

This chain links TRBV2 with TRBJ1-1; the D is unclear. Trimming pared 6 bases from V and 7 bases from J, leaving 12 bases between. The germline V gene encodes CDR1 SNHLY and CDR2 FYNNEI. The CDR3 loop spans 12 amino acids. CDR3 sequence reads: CASRLRVGEAFF. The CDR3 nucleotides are TGTGCCAGCAGGTTGAGGGTGGGTGAAGCTTTCTTT.

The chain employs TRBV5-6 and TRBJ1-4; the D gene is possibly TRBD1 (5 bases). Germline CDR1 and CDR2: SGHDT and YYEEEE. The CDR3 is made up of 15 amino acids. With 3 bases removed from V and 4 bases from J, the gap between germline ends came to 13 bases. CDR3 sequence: CASSYRGIVNEKLFF. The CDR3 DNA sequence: TGTGCCAGCAGCTACCGGGGGATCGTTAATGAAAAACTGTTTTTT.

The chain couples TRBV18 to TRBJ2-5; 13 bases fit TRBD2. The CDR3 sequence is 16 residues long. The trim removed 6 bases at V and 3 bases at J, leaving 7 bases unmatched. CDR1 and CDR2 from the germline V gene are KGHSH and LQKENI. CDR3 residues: CASSPLLAGGEETQYF. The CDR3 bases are TGTGCCAGCTCGCCTCTACTAGCGGGAGGGGAAGAGACCCAGTACTTC.

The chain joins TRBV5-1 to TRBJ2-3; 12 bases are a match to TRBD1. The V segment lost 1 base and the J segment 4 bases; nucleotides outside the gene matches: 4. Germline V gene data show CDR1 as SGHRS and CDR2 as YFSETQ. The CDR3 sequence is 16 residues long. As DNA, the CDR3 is TGCGCCAGCAGCTTGCCGGGGACAGGGGGCTCAGATACGCAGTATTTT. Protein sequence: CASSLPGTGGSDTQYF.

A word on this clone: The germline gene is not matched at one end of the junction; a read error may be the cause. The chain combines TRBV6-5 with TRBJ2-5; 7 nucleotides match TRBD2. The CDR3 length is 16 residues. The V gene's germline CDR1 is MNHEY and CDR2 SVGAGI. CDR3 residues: CASSNSMGEGLVRGYF. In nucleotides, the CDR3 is TGTGCCAGCAGTAACTCGATGGGGGAGGGCCTTGTGCGGGGTTACTTC.

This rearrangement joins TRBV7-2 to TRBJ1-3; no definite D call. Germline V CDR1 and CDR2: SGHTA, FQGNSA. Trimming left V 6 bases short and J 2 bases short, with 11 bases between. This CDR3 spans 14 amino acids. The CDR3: CASRLGGAGNTIYF. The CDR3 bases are TGTGCCAGCAGGCTCGGAGGAGCTGGAAACACCATATATTTT.

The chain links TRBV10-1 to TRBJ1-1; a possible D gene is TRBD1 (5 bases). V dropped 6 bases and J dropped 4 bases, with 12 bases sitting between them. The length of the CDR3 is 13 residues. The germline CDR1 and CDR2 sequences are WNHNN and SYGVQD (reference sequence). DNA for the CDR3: TGCGCCAGCAGAGAACAAGGGGTCACTGAAGCTTTCTTT. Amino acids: CASREQGVTEAFF.

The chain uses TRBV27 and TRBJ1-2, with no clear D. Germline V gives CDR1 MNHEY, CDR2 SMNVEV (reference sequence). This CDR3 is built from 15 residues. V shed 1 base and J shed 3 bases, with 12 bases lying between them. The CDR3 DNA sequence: TGTGCCAGCAGTTTATTGGCAGGAAAGGACTATGGCTACACCTTC. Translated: CASSLLAGKDYGYTF.

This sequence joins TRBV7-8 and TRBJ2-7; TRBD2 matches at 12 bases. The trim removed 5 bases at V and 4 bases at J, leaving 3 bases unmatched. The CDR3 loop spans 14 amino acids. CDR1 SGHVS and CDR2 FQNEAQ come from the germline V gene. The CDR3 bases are TGTGCCAGCAGCCCTGGACTAGCGGGGTACGAGCAGTACTTC. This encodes CASSPGLAGYEQYF.